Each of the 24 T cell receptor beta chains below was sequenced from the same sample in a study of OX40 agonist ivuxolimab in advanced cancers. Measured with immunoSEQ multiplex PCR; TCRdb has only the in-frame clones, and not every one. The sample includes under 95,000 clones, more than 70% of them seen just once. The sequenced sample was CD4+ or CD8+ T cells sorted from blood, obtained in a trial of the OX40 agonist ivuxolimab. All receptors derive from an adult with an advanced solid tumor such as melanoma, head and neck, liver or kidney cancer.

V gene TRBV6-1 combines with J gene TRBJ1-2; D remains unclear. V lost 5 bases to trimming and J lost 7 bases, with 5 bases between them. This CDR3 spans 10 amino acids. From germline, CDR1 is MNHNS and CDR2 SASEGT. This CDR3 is CASSFRGYTF. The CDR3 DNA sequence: TGTGCCAGCAGTTTTCGTGGCTACACCTTC.

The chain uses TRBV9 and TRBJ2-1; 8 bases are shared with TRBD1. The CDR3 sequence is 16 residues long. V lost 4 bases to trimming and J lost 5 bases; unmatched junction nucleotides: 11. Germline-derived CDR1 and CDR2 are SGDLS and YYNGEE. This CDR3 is CASSPRTGNLDNEQFF. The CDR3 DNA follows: TGTGCCAGCAGCCCACGGACAGGGAATTTGGACAATGAGCAGTTCTTC.

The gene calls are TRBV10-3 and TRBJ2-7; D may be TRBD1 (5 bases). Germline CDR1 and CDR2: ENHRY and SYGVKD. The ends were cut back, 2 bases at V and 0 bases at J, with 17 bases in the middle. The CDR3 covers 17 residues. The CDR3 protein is CAISEARGSVGSYEQYF. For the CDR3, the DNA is TGTGCCATCAGTGAGGCAAGGGGCTCGGTGGGCTCCTACGAGCAGTACTTC.

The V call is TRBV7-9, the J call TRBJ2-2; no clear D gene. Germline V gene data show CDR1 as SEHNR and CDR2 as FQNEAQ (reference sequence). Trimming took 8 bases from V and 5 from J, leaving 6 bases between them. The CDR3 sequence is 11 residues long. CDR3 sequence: CASRKTGELFF. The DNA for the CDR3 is TGTGCCAGCCGCAAAACCGGGGAGCTGTTTTTT.

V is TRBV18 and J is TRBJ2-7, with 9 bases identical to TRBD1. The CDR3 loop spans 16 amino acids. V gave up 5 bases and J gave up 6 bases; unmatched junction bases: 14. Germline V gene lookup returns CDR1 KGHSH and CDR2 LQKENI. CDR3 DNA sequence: TGTGCCAGCTCAGCACACCCGGGACAGGGCTCTTTCGAGCAGTACTTC. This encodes CASSAHPGQGSFEQYF.

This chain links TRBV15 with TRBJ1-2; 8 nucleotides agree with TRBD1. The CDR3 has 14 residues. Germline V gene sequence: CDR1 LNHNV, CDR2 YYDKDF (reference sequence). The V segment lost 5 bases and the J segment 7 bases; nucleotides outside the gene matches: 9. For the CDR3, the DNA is TGTGCCACCAGCCCCCATCCGGACAGGGCTGGCTACACCTTC. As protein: CATSPHPDRAGYTF.

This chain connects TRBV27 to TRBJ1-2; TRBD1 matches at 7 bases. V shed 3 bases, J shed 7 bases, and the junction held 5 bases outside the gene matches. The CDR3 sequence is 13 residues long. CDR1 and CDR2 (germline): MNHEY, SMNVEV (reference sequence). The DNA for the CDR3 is TGTGCCAGCAGTTTTCCGACAGGGATTGGCTACACCTTC. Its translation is CASSFPTGIGYTF.

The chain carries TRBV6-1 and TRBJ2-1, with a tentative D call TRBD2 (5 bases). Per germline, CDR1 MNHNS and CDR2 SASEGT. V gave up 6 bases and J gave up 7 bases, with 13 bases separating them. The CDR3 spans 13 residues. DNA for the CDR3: TGTGCCAGCAGGTCGGGATCCTCGAATGAGCAGTTCTTC. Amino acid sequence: CASRSGSSNEQFF.

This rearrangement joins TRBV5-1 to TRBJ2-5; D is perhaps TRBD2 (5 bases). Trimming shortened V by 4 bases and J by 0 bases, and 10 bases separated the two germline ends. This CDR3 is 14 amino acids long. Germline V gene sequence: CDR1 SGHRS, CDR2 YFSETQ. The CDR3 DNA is TGCGCCAGCAGCCCCTCCGGGAACCAAGAGACCCAGTACTTC. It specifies CASSPSGNQETQYF. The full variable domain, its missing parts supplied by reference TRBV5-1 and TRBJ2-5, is KAGVTQTPRYLIKTRGQQVTLSCSPISGHRSVSWYQQTPGQGLQFLFEYFSETQRNKGNFPGRFSGRQFSNSRSEMNVSTLELGDSALYLCASSPSGNQETQYFGPGTRLLVL.

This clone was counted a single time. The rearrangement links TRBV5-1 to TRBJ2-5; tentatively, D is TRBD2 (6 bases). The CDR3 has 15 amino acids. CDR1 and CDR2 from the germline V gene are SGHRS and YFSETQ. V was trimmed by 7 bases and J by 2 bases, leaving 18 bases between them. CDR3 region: CASRRDLRPQETQYF. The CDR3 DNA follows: TGCGCCAGCCGACGGGACTTAAGACCTCAAGAGACCCAGTACTTC.

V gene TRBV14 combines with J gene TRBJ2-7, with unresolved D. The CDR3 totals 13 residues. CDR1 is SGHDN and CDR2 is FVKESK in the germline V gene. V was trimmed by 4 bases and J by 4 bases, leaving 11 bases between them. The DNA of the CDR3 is TGTGCCAGCAGCCGGGCTATCCAATACGAGCAGTACTTC. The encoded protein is CASSRAIQYEQYF. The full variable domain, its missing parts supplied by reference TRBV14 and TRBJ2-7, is EAGVTQFPSHSVIEKGQTVTLRCDPISGHDNLYWYRRVMGKEIKFLLHFVKESKQDESGMPNNRFLAERTGGTYSTLKVQPAELEDSGVYFCASSRAIQYEQYFGPGTRLTVT.

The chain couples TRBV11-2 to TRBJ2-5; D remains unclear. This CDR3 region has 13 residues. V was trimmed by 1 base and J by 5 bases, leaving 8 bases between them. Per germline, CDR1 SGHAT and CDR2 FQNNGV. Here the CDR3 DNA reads TGTGCCAGCAGCTTAGGGCTAGAGGAGACCCAGTACTTC. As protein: CASSLGLEETQYF.

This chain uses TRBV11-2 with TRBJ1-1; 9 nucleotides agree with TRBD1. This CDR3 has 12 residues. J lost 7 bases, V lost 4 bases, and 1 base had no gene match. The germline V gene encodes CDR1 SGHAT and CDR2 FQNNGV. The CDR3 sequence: CASSWGQGEAFF. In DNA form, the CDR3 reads TGTGCCAGCAGCTGGGGACAGGGTGAAGCTTTCTTT.

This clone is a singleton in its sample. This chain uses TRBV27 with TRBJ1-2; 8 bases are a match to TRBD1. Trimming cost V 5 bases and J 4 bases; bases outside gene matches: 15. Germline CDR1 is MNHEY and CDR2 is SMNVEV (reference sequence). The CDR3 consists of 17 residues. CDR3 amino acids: CASSLTLRSGQGYGYTF. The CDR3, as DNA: TGTGCCAGCAGTCTAACCCTGAGATCAGGACAGGGCTATGGCTACACCTTC.

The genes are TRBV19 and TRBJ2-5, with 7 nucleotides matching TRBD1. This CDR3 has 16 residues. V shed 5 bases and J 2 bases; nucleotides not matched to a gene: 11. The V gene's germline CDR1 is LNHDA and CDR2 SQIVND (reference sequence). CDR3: CASSVPGQKIQETQYF. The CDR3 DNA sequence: TGTGCCAGTAGTGTACCGGGACAGAAAATTCAAGAGACCCAGTACTTC.

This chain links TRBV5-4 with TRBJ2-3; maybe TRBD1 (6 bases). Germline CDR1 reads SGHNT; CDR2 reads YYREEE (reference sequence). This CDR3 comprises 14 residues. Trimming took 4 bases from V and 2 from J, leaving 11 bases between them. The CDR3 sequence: CASSATGNTDTQYF. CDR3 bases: TGTGCCAGCAGCGCCACAGGGAACACAGATACGCAGTATTTT.

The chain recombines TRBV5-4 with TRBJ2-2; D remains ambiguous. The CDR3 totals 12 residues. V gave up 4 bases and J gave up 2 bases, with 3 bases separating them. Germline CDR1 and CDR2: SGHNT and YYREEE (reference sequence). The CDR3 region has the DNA TGTGCCAGCAGCCCCAACACCGGGGAGCTGTTTTTT. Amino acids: CASSPNTGELFF.

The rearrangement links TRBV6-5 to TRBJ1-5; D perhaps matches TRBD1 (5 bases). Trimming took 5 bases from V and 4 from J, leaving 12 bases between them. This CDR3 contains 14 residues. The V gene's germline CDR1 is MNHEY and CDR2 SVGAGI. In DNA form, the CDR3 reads TGTGCCAGCAGTGTCGGTAGGGGTAATCAGCCCCAGCATTTT. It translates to CASSVGRGNQPQHF.

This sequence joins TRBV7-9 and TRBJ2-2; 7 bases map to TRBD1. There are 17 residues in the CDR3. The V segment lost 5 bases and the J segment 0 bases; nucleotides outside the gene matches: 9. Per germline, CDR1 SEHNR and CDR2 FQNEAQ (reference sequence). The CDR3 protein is CASSPRDSHSNTGELFF. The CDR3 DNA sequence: TGTGCCAGCAGCCCCCGGGACAGCCATTCGAACACCGGGGAGCTGTTTTTT.

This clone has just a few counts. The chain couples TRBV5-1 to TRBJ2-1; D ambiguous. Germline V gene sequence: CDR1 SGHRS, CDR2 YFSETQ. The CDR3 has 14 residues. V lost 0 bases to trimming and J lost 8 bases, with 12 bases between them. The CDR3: CASSLVMGNDEQFF. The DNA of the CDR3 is TGCGCCAGCAGCTTGGTTATGGGAAACGATGAGCAGTTCTTC.

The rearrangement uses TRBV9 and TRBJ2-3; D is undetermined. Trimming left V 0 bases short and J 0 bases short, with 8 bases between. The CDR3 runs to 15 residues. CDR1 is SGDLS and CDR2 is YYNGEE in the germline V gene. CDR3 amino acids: CASSVAGRSTDTQYF. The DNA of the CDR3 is TGTGCCAGCAGCGTAGCGGGCAGGAGCACAGATACGCAGTATTTT.

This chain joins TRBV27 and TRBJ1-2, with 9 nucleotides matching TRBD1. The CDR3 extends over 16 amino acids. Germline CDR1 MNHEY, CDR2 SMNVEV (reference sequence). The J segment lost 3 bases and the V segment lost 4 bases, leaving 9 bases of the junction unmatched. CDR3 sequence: CASSSSGTGRYYGYTF. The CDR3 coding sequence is TGTGCCAGCAGTTCATCCGGGACAGGGAGATACTATGGCTACACCTTC.

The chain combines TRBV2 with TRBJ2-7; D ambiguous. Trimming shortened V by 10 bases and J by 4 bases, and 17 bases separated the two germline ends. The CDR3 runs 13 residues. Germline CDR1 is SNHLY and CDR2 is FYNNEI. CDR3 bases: TGTGCCACAGCTGGTGACATAATGTACGAGCAGTACTTC. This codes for CATAGDIMYEQYF.

The CDR3 loop reads CASSLGGEGYTF. Written as DNA, the CDR3 is TGTGCCAGCAGCTTAGGAGGGGAGGGCTACACCTTC. The chain combines TRBV7-8 with TRBJ1-2; TRBD1 might be the D (5 bases). CDR1 and CDR2 from the germline V gene are SGHVS and FQNEAQ. With 1 base removed from V and 8 bases from J, the gap between germline ends came to 8 bases. The CDR3 extends over 12 amino acids.